A selection of T cell receptor beta chains follows, all from one sample in a study of OX40 agonist ivuxolimab in advanced cancers. Produced via immunoSEQ multiplex PCR; TCRdb's table is partial and in-frame only. The sample holds roughly 84,000 clones, over 70% seen once. This specimen was CD4+ or CD8+ T cells sorted from blood, taken in a trial of the OX40 agonist ivuxolimab. The receptors originated from an adult with an advanced solid tumor such as melanoma, head and neck, liver or kidney cancer. Each CDR3 is given with its conserved first and last residue. A D gene is named only where the DNA matches it firmly. The size field is filled for only some rows; it gives once, few, many or a size class.

clone size	V gene	D gene	J gene	CDR3 protein	CDR3 DNA
few	TRBV4-1	-	TRBJ2-5	CASSQDRVRGRQETQYF	TGCGCCAGCAGCCAAGACCGGGTCAGGGGTCGTCAAGAGACCCAGTACTTC
-	TRBV6-5	-	TRBJ1-2	CASRWGGAGGYTF	TGTGCCAGCAGATGGGGGGGGGCTGGGGGCTACACCTTC
-	TRBV6-5	-	TRBJ2-1	CASSLVDSYNEQFF	TGTGCCAGCAGCTTAGTAGACTCCTACAATGAGCAGTTCTTC
once	TRBV6-6	-	TRBJ1-1	CASSYSEVPEAFF	TGTGCCAGCAGTTACTCGGAGGTCCCTGAAGCTTTCTTT
-	TRBV5-4	-	TRBJ1-6	CASSLSGLAMVRNNSPLHF	TGTGCCAGCAGCTTGTCAGGCCTAGCCATGGTTCGGAATAATTCACCCCTCCACTTT
few	TRBV18	TRBD1	TRBJ1-2	CASSPGTDTRESRGYTF	TGTGCCAGCTCACCCGGGACAGATACTAGAGAATCGAGGGGCTACACCTTC
-	TRBV5-6	-	TRBJ2-5	CASSRVLWAQETQYF	TGTGCCAGCAGCCGGGTCCTCTGGGCGCAAGAGACCCAGTACTTC
-	TRBV5-4	-	TRBJ1-6	CASSLGTGTHSPLHF	TGTGCCAGCAGCTTGGGTACGGGAACCCATTCACCCCTCCACTTT
-	TRBV6-5	TRBD2	TRBJ2-1	CATHLSGSRNEQFF	TGTGCCACCCACCTTAGCGGGAGTAGAAATGAGCAGTTCTTC
-	TRBV4-2	-	TRBJ2-3	CASSQDVGSGRIDTQYF	TGTGCCAGCAGCCAAGATGTCGGAAGCGGACGGATAGATACGCAGTATTTT
-	TRBV29-1	-	TRBJ1-1	CSVLGQLNTEAFF	TGCAGCGTGTTAGGCCAGCTGAACACTGAAGCTTTCTTT
-	TRBV10-3	TRBD2	TRBJ2-7	CAIMGGSAYEQYF	TGTGCCATCATGGGCGGGAGTGCCTACGAGCAGTACTTC
-	TRBV7-8	-	TRBJ1-1	CASSLISSEGEAFF	TGTGCCAGCAGCTTAATTTCGAGCGAAGGTGAAGCTTTCTTT
-	TRBV10-3	TRBD1	TRBJ2-7	CAISESGQGLEQYF	TGTGCCATCAGTGAGTCGGGACAGGGCCTCGAGCAGTACTTC
-	TRBV19	TRBD1	TRBJ1-1	CASSINRGGTEAFF	TGTGCCAGTAGTATAAACAGGGGTGGGACTGAAGCTTTCTTT
few	TRBV18	-	TRBJ2-1	CASSPRNTGDEQFF	TGTGCCAGCTCACCACGTAATACGGGGGATGAGCAGTTCTTC
-	TRBV10-2	-	TRBJ2-7	CASSESSGTGDYEQYF	TGCGCCAGCAGTGAGTCCTCCGGGACGGGAGACTACGAGCAGTACTTC
-	TRBV5-6	TRBD1	TRBJ1-2	CASSLTGSNYGYTF	TGTGCCAGCAGCCTGACAGGGTCTAACTATGGCTACACCTTC
few	TRBV7-2	-	TRBJ1-2	CASSFTLTGPDGYTF	TGTGCCAGCAGCTTTACGTTAACAGGGCCTGATGGCTACACCTTC
-	TRBV7-3	-	TRBJ1-1	CASSFPGAHTEAFF	TGTGCCAGCAGCTTCCCGGGAGCTCACACTGAAGCTTTCTTT
-	TRBV13	TRBD2	TRBJ2-1	CASSSNSGRANEQFF	TGTGCCAGCAGCTCCAATAGCGGGAGGGCGAATGAGCAGTTCTTC
-	TRBV2	-	TRBJ2-5	CASSQEGRGQETQYF	TGTGCCAGCAGCCAGGAGGGCCGGGGACAAGAGACCCAGTACTTC
-	TRBV5-4	-	TRBJ1-6	CASSLGQQDNSPLHF	TGTGCCAGCAGCTTGGGTCAGCAAGATAATTCACCCCTCCACTTT
-	TRBV15	-	TRBJ1-1	CATSREPHGNTEAFF	TGTGCCACCAGCAGAGAGCCCCACGGGAACACTGAAGCTTTCTTT
-	TRBV25-1	TRBD1	TRBJ1-4	CASSGTGATFNEKLFF	TGTGCCAGCAGTGGGACAGGAGCAACGTTTAATGAAAAACTGTTTTTT
-	TRBV6-5	TRBD1	TRBJ1-1	CASSLDRALEAFF	TGTGCCAGCAGTTTAGACAGGGCCCTTGAAGCTTTCTTT
-	TRBV2	-	TRBJ1-5	CASSVEGLDQPQHF	TGTGCCAGCAGTGTGGAGGGGTTAGATCAGCCCCAGCATTTT
-	TRBV7-2	-	TRBJ2-1	CASSPHDSYNEQFF	TGTGCCAGCAGCCCCCATGATTCCTACAATGAGCAGTTCTTC
-	TRBV19	-	TRBJ1-5	CASSTLQGAQPQHF	TGTGCCAGTAGTACCCTACAGGGTGCGCAGCCCCAGCATTTT
-	TRBV10-3	-	TRBJ2-4	CAISEGAAKNIQYF	TGTGCCATCAGTGAAGGGGCGGCCAAAAACATTCAGTACTTC
-	TRBV5-1	-	TRBJ1-4	CASSLTNSATNEKLFF	TGCGCCAGCAGCTTGACGAACTCAGCAACTAATGAAAAACTGTTTTTT
-	TRBV30	-	TRBJ2-7	CAWSDHEQYF	TGTGCCTGGAGTGACCACGAGCAGTACTTC
-	TRBV7-9	-	TRBJ2-3	CASTPKVADTQYF	TGTGCCAGCACTCCCAAAGTGGCAGATACGCAGTATTTT
-	TRBV27	TRBD1	TRBJ1-5	CASSGGTGYSQPQHF	TGTGCCAGCAGTGGAGGGACAGGGTATAGTCAGCCCCAGCATTTT
-	TRBV9	-	TRBJ1-4	CASSVGGVANEKLFF	TGTGCCAGCAGCGTCGGCGGGGTTGCTAATGAAAAACTGTTTTTT
-	TRBV5-8	-	TRBJ2-6	CASSSIGSGANVLTF	TGTGCCAGCAGCTCGATTGGCTCTGGGGCCAACGTCCTGACTTTC
once	TRBV11-2	TRBD1	TRBJ2-5	CASSSGILDRDLETQYF	TGTGCCAGCAGCTCTGGGATCCTGGACAGGGACTTGGAGACCCAGTACTTC
-	TRBV15	-	TRBJ2-4	CATSRDRNSDIQYF	TGTGCCACCAGCAGAGATCGGAACTCGGACATTCAGTACTTC
-	TRBV2	TRBD2	TRBJ2-1	CASRIAGGVYNEQFF	TGTGCCAGCAGGATAGCGGGGGGGGTTTACAATGAGCAGTTCTTC
-	TRBV2	TRBD2	TRBJ2-3	CASSGSGGVDTQYF	TGTGCCAGCAGTGGTAGCGGGGGTGTGGATACGCAGTATTTT
-	TRBV4-1	-	TRBJ1-2	CASSQVGRLEGYTF	TGCGCCAGCAGCCAAGTGGGGCGTTTGGAGGGCTACACCTTC
-	TRBV6-5	TRBD2	TRBJ2-7	CASSGASGRYEQYF	TGTGCCAGCAGTGGGGCTAGCGGGAGGTACGAGCAGTACTTC
once	TRBV11-3	TRBD1	TRBJ2-1	CASSRGQGEQFF	TGTGCCAGCAGTAGGGGACAGGGGGAGCAGTTCTTC
-	TRBV5-1	-	TRBJ1-1	CASSSERDSEAFF	TGCGCCAGCAGCTCGGAGCGTGACAGTGAAGCTTTCTTT
-	TRBV4-2	-	TRBJ2-3	CASSQEVGLRDTQYF	TGTGCCAGCAGCCAAGAGGTAGGACTTCGTGATACGCAGTATTTT
-	TRBV9	TRBD2	TRBJ2-3	CASSVVAGGRWADTQYF	TGTGCCAGCAGCGTAGTAGCGGGGGGGCGGTGGGCAGATACGCAGTATTTT
-	TRBV7-9	-	TRBJ2-5	CASSSGRKQETQYF	TGTGCCAGCAGTTCGGGACGGAAACAAGAGACCCAGTACTTC
few	TRBV18	-	TRBJ2-7	CASSPYEQYF	TGTGCCAGCTCACCCTACGAGCAGTACTTC
-	TRBV2	-	TRBJ2-7	CASEGLPGDEQYF	TGTGCCAGCGAGGGACTCCCGGGCGACGAGCAGTACTTC
-	TRBV4-1	TRBD2	TRBJ2-1	CASSQDPPTSGTNNEQFF	TGCGCCAGCAGCCAAGACCCCCCGACTAGCGGGACAAACAATGAGCAGTTCTTC
-	TRBV6-1	-	TRBJ2-1	CASSETGRYNEQFF	TGTGCCAGCAGTGAAACGGGCAGGTACAATGAGCAGTTCTTC
-	TRBV5-1	TRBD2	TRBJ2-3	CASSLGGDRRGGQYF	TGCGCCAGCAGCTTGGGCGGGGACCGCCGGGGGGGGCAGTATTTT
-	TRBV30	TRBD2	TRBJ2-3	CAWSVAGVDTQYF	TGTGCCTGGAGTGTAGCGGGGGTGGATACGCAGTATTTT